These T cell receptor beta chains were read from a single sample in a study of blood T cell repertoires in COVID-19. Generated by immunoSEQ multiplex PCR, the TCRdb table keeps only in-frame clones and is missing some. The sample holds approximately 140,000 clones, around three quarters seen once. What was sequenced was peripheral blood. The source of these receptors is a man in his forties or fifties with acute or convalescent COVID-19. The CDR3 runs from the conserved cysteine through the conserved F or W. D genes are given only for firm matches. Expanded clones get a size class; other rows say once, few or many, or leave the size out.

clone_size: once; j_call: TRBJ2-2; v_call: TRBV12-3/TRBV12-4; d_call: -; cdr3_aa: CASSLLATGELFF; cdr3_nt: TGTGCCAGCAGTTTATTAGCAACCGGGGAGCTGTTTTTT
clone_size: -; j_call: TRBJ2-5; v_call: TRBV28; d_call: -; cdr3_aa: CASSLTAQETQYF; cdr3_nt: TGTGCCAGCAGTTTGACAGCTCAAGAGACCCAGTACTTC
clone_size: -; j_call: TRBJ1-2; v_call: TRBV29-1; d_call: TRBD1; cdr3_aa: CSDQDREGYGYTF; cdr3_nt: TGCAGCGACCAGGACAGGGAAGGGTATGGCTACACCTTC
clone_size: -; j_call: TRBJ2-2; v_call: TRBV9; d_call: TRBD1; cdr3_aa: CASSPQVGTGLVGELFF; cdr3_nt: TGTGCCAGCAGCCCACAAGTGGGGACAGGGTTAGTCGGGGAGCTGTTTTTT
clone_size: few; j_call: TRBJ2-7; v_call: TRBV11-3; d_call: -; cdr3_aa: CASSLSAGSSYEQYF; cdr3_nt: TGTGCCAGCAGCTTATCTGCAGGATCCTCCTACGAGCAGTACTTC
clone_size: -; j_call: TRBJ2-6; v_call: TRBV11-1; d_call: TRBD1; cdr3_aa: CASSSGTAGANVLTF; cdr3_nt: TGTGCCAGCAGCTCCGGGACAGCTGGGGCCAACGTCCTGACTTTC
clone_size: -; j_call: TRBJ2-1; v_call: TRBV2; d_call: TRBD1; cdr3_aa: CASSVRQGAERNEQFF; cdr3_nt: TGTGCCAGCAGTGTGCGACAGGGGGCTGAAAGGAATGAGCAGTTCTTC
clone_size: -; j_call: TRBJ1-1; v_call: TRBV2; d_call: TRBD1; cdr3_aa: CASGQGGTEAFF; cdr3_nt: TGTGCCAGCGGACAGGGGGGGACTGAAGCTTTCTTT
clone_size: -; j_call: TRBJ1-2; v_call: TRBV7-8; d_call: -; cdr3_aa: CASSPRRARANYGYTF; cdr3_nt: TGTGCCAGCAGCCCACGGAGGGCCAGGGCAAACTATGGCTACACCTTC
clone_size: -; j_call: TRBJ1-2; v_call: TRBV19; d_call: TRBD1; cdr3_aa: CASSPLPTGHYGYTF; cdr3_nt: TGTGCCAGTAGTCCTTTACCGACAGGGCACTATGGCTACACCTTC
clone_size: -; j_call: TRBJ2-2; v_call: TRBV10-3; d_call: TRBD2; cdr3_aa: CAIRGTSGATGELFF; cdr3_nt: TGTGCCATCAGGGGGACTAGCGGGGCTACCGGGGAGCTGTTTTTT
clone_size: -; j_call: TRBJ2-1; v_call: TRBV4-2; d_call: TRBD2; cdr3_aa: CASSQDTSGGAYGQFF; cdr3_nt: TGTGCCAGCAGCCAAGATACCAGCGGGGGGGCTTATGGGCAGTTCTTC
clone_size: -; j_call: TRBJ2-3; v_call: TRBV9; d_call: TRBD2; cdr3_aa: CASSDGTSLSTDTQYF; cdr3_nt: TGTGCCAGCAGCGACGGGACTAGCCTTTCAACAGATACGCAGTATTTT
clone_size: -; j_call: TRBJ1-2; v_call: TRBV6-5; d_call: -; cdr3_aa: CASSTPGVEYGYTF; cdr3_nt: TGTGCCAGCAGTACCCCAGGGGTAGAATATGGCTACACCTTC
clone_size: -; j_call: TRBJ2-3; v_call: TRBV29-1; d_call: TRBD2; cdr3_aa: CSAPTSGHTDTQYF; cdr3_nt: TGCAGCGCTCCTACTAGCGGTCACACAGATACGCAGTATTTT
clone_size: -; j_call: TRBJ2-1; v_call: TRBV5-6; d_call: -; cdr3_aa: CASSLGGNEQFF; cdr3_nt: TGTGCCAGCAGCTTAGGGGGAAATGAGCAGTTCTTC